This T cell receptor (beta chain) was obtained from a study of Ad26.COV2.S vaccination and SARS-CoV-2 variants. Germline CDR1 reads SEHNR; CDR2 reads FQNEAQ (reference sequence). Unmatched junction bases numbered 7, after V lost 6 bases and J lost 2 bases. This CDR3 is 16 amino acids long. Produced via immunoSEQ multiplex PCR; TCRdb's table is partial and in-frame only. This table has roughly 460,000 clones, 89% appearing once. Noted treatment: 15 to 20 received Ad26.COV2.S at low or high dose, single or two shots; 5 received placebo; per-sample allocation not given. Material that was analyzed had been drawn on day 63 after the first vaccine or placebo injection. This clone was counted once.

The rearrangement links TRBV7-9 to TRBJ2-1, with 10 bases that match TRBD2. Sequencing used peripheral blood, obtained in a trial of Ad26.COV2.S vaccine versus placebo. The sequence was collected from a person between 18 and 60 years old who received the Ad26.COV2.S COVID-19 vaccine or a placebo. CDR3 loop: CASRLAGRRTYNEQFF. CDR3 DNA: TGTGCCAGCAGACTAGCGGGGCGACGCACCTACAATGAGCAGTTCTTC.